This T cell receptor (beta chain) comes out of a study of human T cells and chemical hapten exposure. Overall study context: The sensitizer, 2% DPC, was used on approximately 2 cm by approximately 2 cm of upper inner arm skin.

Regarding the study as a whole: The number of TCRs over 1 in 1000 frequency stayed unchanged after DPC.

The CDR3 runs 12 residues. The germline CDR1 and CDR2 sequences are MNHEY and SVGEGT. With 6 bases removed from V and 6 bases from J, the gap between germline ends came to 11 bases. TCRdb processed the RACE reads anew with MiXCR; each CDR3 protein has one entry. Of some 350,000 distinct CDR3 sequences in the sample, roughly 6.9% were seen once. Time point specified: patch test 1, 2 weeks after DPC sensitization. Treatment of the sample: therapeutic diphenylcyclopropenone sensitization with weekly scalp DPC. Sequencing started from total RNA isolated from unfractionated whole blood. The table lists this clonotype with a few counts. The antigen is not known.

The sample consisted of whole blood, taken in connection with sensitization to the hapten diphenylcyclopropenone (DPC). This sequence joins TRBV6-2 or TRBV6-3 and TRBJ1-1; D remains unclear. The clonotype originates from a woman between 18 and 29 years old with alopecia areata. Some clones in this sample may be carry-over from other donors' samples. CDR3 nucleotide sequence: TGTGCCAGCAGGACGGGAAGAGCTGAAGCTTTCTTT. This encodes CASRTGRAEAFF.